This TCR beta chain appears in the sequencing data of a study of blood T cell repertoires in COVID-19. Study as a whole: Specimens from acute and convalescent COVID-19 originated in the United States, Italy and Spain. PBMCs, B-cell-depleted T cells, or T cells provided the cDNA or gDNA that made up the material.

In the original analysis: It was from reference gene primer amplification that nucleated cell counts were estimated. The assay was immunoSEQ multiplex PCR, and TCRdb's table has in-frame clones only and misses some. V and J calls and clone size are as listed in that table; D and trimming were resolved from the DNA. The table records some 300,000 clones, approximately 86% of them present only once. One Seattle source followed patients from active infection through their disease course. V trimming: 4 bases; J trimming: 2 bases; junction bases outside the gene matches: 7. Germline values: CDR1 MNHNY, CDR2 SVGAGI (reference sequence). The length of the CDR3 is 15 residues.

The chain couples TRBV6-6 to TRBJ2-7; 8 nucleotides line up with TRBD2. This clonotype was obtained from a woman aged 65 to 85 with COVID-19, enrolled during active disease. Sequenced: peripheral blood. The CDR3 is CASSFLAGAPYEQYF. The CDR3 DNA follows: TGTGCCAGCAGTTTCCTAGCGGGTGCTCCCTACGAGCAGTACTTC.